The 24 T cell receptor beta chains reported below all come from one sample, sequenced in a study of T cell responses to AZD1222 COVID-19 vaccine. TCRdb keeps only in-frame clones here, not all; method: immunoSEQ multiplex PCR. The sample has 40,000 to 60,000 clones; 80% to 90% are singletons. The sequenced sample was peripheral blood, obtained 28 days after the second AZD1222 dose. The source of these receptors is an adult who received the AZD1222 COVID-19 vaccine.

Written as DNA, the CDR3 is TGTGCCAGCAGGACAACTAACTACACCTTC. It is translated as CASRTTNYTF. The chain employs TRBV6-5 and TRBJ1-2; D unresolved. Germline V gives CDR1 MNHEY, CDR2 SVGAGI. Trimming removed 6 bases at V and 10 bases at J, with 9 bases between. The CDR3 consists of 10 residues.

In DNA form, the CDR3 reads TGCAGCGTTGAACAAATAGCGGGACACACAGATACGCAGTATTTT. Translated: CSVEQIAGHTDTQYF. The J gene is TRBJ2-3, the V gene TRBV29-1, with TRBD2 matching 8 bases. The V and J ends lost 2 bases and 2 bases, in that order; junction bases with no gene match: 6. CDR1 and CDR2 (germline): SQVTM, ANQGSEA. CDR3 length equals 15 residues.

This rearrangement joins TRBV7-3 to TRBJ2-7; D not resolved. Germline-derived CDR1 and CDR2 are SGHTA and FQGTGA. V lost 1 base and J 5 bases, leaving 9 bases between the germline ends. The CDR3 extends over 13 amino acids. The CDR3 nucleotides are TGTGCCAGCAGCTTAAACCTCGGCCACGAGCAGTACTTC. Encoded protein: CASSLNLGHEQYF.

There are a few counts of this clone. The chain employs TRBV28 and TRBJ2-3, with D perhaps matching TRBD1 (6 bases). V lost 2 bases and J lost 2, with 11 bases in between. Germline V lookup: CDR1 MDHEN, CDR2 SYDVKM. The CDR3 is 15 residues long. The CDR3 loop reads CASSLQGTATDTQYF. CDR3 bases: TGTGCCAGCAGTTTACAGGGGACGGCCACAGATACGCAGTATTTT.

The chain employs TRBV13 and TRBJ2-1, with 7 bases fitting TRBD1. CDR1 and CDR2 from the germline V gene are PRHDT and FYEKMQ (reference sequence). This CDR3 region has 16 residues. V was pared by 5 bases and J by 0 bases, with 7 bases of the junction left unmatched. CDR3 loop: CASSEPGQISYNEQFF. The CDR3 DNA follows: TGTGCCAGCAGCGAACCGGGACAGATCTCCTACAATGAGCAGTTCTTC.

The CDR3 is CASSLSLYEQYF. The CDR3 DNA reads TGTGCCAGCAGCCTTTCGCTCTACGAGCAGTACTTC. The chain uses TRBV12-3 or TRBV12-4 and TRBJ2-7; D is undetermined. Trimming removed 6 bases at V and 3 bases at J, with 9 bases between. The CDR3 consists of 12 residues.

This sequence joins TRBV30 and TRBJ1-1; D remains ambiguous. The V and J ends lost 7 bases and 8 bases respectively, with 14 bases between them. In germline, CDR1 is GTSNPN, CDR2 SVGIG (reference sequence). This CDR3 spans 11 amino acids. The CDR3 spells CALDAGLEAFF. In DNA form, the CDR3 reads TGTGCCTTAGACGCGGGGTTGGAAGCTTTCTTT.

The chain recombines TRBV10-3 with TRBJ2-3, with 7 nucleotides matching TRBD2. Germline V gene data show CDR1 as ENHRY and CDR2 as SYGVKD. V was pared by 7 bases and J by 3 bases, with 10 bases of the junction left unmatched. The CDR3 sequence is 15 residues long. In nucleotides, the CDR3 is TGTGCCATCAACCCCGGCCGGGGGGTAACAGATACGCAGTATTTT. It is translated as CAINPGRGVTDTQYF.

J is TRBJ2-5 and V is TRBV3-1 (or the pseudogene TRBV3-2), with D perhaps TRBD2 (5 bases). The CDR3 contains 13 residues. The V gene lost 3 bases and the J gene lost 5 bases, with 10 bases spanning the gap. From germline, CDR1 is LGHDT and CDR2 YNNKEL (reference sequence). CDR3 bases: TGTGCCAGCAGCCAGACGGGGTGGGAGACCCAGTACTTC. Its protein product is CASSQTGWETQYF.

The chain links TRBV4-1 to TRBJ2-3, with 8 bases that match TRBD1. This CDR3 contains 16 residues. CDR1 is MGHRA and CDR2 is YSYEKL in the germline V gene. Losses at the gene ends were 1 base for V and 0 bases for J; bases not matched to a gene: 3. CDR3 residues: CASSQADRVSTDTQYF. DNA of the CDR3: TGCGCCAGCAGCCAAGCGGACAGGGTTAGCACAGATACGCAGTATTTT.

The chain couples TRBV4-1 to TRBJ2-2; either TRBD1 or TRBD2 may fit D (6 bases each). The V and J ends lost 0 bases and 5 bases respectively, with 13 bases between them. Germline CDR1 and CDR2: MGHRA and YSYEKL. This CDR3 spans 16 amino acids. As DNA, the CDR3 is TGCGCCAGCAGCCAAGATTTTCGGGGGCGTACCGGGGAGCTGTTTTTT. This gives the protein CASSQDFRGRTGELFF.

The chain has TRBV7-9 and TRBJ2-5; tentatively, D is TRBD1 (6 bases). Germline values: CDR1 SEHNR, CDR2 FQNEAQ (reference sequence). Trimming pared 5 bases from V and 1 base from J, leaving 11 bases between. This CDR3 is 14 amino acids long. CDR3 DNA: TGTGCCAGCAGCACCCTGACAGGCCAAGAGACCCAGTACTTC. Its protein is CASSTLTGQETQYF.

V usage is TRBV11-2 and J usage is TRBJ2-7; the match to TRBD1 covers 8 bases. Looked up from germline, CDR1 is SGHAT and CDR2 is FQNNGV. V gave up 0 bases and J gave up 3 bases; unmatched junction bases: 10. The CDR3 is 17 amino acids. The CDR3, as DNA: TGTGCCAGCAGCTTAGATCGTGGACAGGGACCTTTCTACGAGCAGTACTTC. Translated: CASSLDRGQGPFYEQYF.

V gene TRBV4-3 combines with J gene TRBJ2-2; D ambiguous. The CDR3 covers 13 residues. The germline V gene encodes CDR1 LGHNA and CDR2 YSLEER. Trimming removed 1 base from V and 6 bases from J, with 6 bases in between. This CDR3 is CASSQVEAGELFF. The DNA of the CDR3 is TGCGCCAGCAGCCAAGTTGAGGCCGGGGAGCTGTTTTTT.

The chain carries TRBV15 and TRBJ2-2; 8 nucleotides agree with TRBD2. The CDR3 loop spans 14 amino acids. V trimming: 3 bases; J trimming: 6 bases; junction bases outside the gene matches: 3. The germline gives CDR1 LNHNV, CDR2 YYDKDF (reference sequence). CDR3 residues: CATSRGLGPGELFF. CDR3 nucleotide sequence: TGTGCCACCAGCAGGGGACTAGGTCCCGGGGAGCTGTTTTTT.

J is TRBJ2-2 and V is TRBV6-2 or TRBV6-3, with TRBD2 identical over 7 bases. Germline assignment: CDR1 MNHEY and CDR2 SVGEGT. The CDR3 spans 14 residues. The junction had 1 base not matched to a gene; V was cut back by 2 bases and J by 4 bases. CDR3 sequence reads: CASSYSGVTGELFF. In DNA, the CDR3 is TGTGCCAGCAGTTACAGCGGGGTCACCGGGGAGCTGTTTTTT.

The J gene is TRBJ1-5, the V gene TRBV7-9; no definite D call. Germline V CDR1 and CDR2: SEHNR, FQNEAQ (reference sequence). V lost 5 bases to trimming and J lost 6 bases, with 11 bases between them. This CDR3 region has 13 residues. In nucleotides, the CDR3 is TGTGCCAGCAGCGAACTCGAAGCTCAGCCCCAGCATTTT. Its protein is CASSELEAQPQHF.

The chain uses TRBV28 and TRBJ1-2, with D perhaps matching TRBD1 (6 bases). The CDR3 spans 11 residues. The V and J ends lost 5 bases and 8 bases respectively, with 9 bases between them. Germline V lookup: CDR1 MDHEN, CDR2 SYDVKM. The CDR3: CASSTGTGYTF. DNA for the CDR3: TGTGCCAGCAGTACAGGGACCGGCTACACCTTC.

This clone was recorded only once. The chain combines TRBV14 with TRBJ2-3; D perhaps matches TRBD1 (6 bases). Germline lookup yields CDR1 SGHDN and CDR2 FVKESK. V lost 2 bases and J 10 bases, leaving 13 bases between the germline ends. The CDR3 totals 13 residues. CDR3 in amino acids: CASSQLGGAAQYF. CDR3 in DNA: TGTGCCAGCAGCCAATTAGGGGGAGCCGCGCAGTATTTT.

V gene TRBV3-1 (or the pseudogene TRBV3-2) combines with J gene TRBJ2-7, with 9 bases aligning to TRBD2. With V trimmed by 1 base and J by 0 bases, 4 bases remained unmatched. Germline-derived CDR1 and CDR2 are LGHDT and YNNKEL (reference sequence). The CDR3 is 16 residues long. CDR3 sequence: CASSQGVGLASYEQYF. CDR3 in DNA: TGTGCCAGCAGCCAAGGGGTGGGACTAGCCTCCTACGAGCAGTACTTC.

The chain combines TRBV28 with TRBJ2-3; D not certain. Per germline, CDR1 MDHEN and CDR2 SYDVKM. V was clipped by 5 bases and J by 0 bases, with 6 bases between them. The length of the CDR3 is 13 residues. DNA of the CDR3: TGTGCCAGCAGTAGACCTAGCACAGATACGCAGTATTTT. It specifies CASSRPSTDTQYF.

V gene TRBV19 combines with J gene TRBJ2-7, with a weak D call TRBD1 (5 bases). Germline loops: CDR1 LNHDA, CDR2 SQIVND (reference sequence). CDR3 length: 14 residues. V was trimmed by 1 base and J by 4 bases, leaving 11 bases between them. The CDR3, as DNA: TGTGCCAGTAGTATAGGTGGCAGGGATTACGAGCAGTACTTC. This gives the protein CASSIGGRDYEQYF. The whole variable domain, remainder taken from reference TRBV19 and TRBJ2-7, is DGGITQSPKYLFRKEGQNVTLSCEQNLNHDAMYWYRQDPGQGLRLIYYSQIVNDFQKGDIAEGYSVSREKKESFPLTVTSAQKNPTAFYLCASSIGGRDYEQYFGPGTRLTVT.

J is TRBJ1-1 and V is TRBV10-3; perhaps TRBD1 as D (5 bases). The germline CDR1 and CDR2 sequences are ENHRY and SYGVKD. This CDR3 spans 14 amino acids. The germline V and J ends were trimmed by 2 bases and 1 base, with 8 bases remaining between them. CDR3 residues: CAISEEGPNTEAFF. CDR3 coding DNA: TGTGCCATCAGTGAGGAGGGGCCGAACACTGAAGCTTTCTTT.

The chain combines TRBV4-2 with TRBJ1-1; 7 positions match TRBD1. The V and J ends lost 1 base and 4 bases, in that order; junction bases with no gene match: 6. Per the germline V gene, CDR1 is LGHNA and CDR2 is YNFKEQ. The CDR3 runs to 15 residues. The CDR3 DNA reads as TGTGCCAGCAGCCAAGGGGCAGGGGGGATCACTGAAGCTTTCTTT. It is translated as CASSQGAGGITEAFF.